Presented here are 20 T cell receptor beta chains from one specimen sequenced in a study of cytomegalovirus exposure and HLA in healthy donors. Primers included in the PCR were 60 Vbeta and 13 Jbeta primers. Here immunoSEQ multiplex PCR was the method, and the copy in TCRdb shows in-frame clones only, minus some. The table includes tens of thousands of clones, around 79% detected once. Input material: PBMCs. The receptors come from a woman between 40 and 55 years old in good health and CMV-seropositive.

This chain joins TRBV7-9 and TRBJ1-4, with D maybe TRBD1 (6 bases). Germline values: CDR1 SEHNR, CDR2 FQNEAQ (reference sequence). This CDR3 is built from 15 residues. Trimming removed 5 bases from V and 7 bases from J, with 17 bases in between. The CDR3 region is CASSQYTGTPEKLFF. The CDR3 DNA sequence: TGTGCCAGCAGCCAATACACCGGGACACCTGAAAAACTGTTTTTT.

This sequence joins TRBV18 and TRBJ1-1; D is possibly TRBD1 (5 bases). This CDR3 has 16 residues. The V gene's germline CDR1 is KGHSH and CDR2 LQKENI. V was clipped by 3 bases and J by 6 bases, with 20 bases between them. The CDR3 DNA reads TGTGCCAGCTCACCTCTGGCTTCGGCAGGACAACCTGAAGCTTTCTTT. Amino acids: CASSPLASAGQPEAFF.

The chain is built from TRBV6-5 and TRBJ2-5, with 7 bases matching TRBD2. V was pared by 0 bases and J by 0 bases, with 4 bases of the junction left unmatched. The CDR3 runs to 16 residues. Per the germline V gene, CDR1 is MNHEY and CDR2 is SVGAGI. CDR3 in amino acids: CASSYSSGPYQETQYF. The DNA of the CDR3 is TGTGCCAGCAGTTACTCTAGCGGGCCTTACCAAGAGACCCAGTACTTC.

This rearrangement joins TRBV14 to TRBJ2-3; possible D gene TRBD1, 6 bases. Trimming pared 1 base from V and 2 bases from J, leaving 10 bases between. CDR3 length: 15 residues. Germline loops: CDR1 SGHDN, CDR2 FVKESK. The CDR3 sequence: CASSQVRTATDTQYF. The CDR3 nucleotides are TGTGCCAGCAGCCAAGTCCGGACAGCCACAGATACGCAGTATTTT. Supplemented by reference TRBV14 and TRBJ2-3, the full variable domain reads EAGVTQFPSHSVIEKGQTVTLRCDPISGHDNLYWYRRVMGKEIKFLLHFVKESKQDESGMPNNRFLAERTGGTYSTLKVQPAELEDSGVYFCASSQVRTATDTQYFGPGTRLTVL.

In this sample, this clone turned up once. V and J are TRBV7-9 and TRBJ2-1; 12 nucleotides agree with TRBD1. Looked up from germline, CDR1 is SEHNR and CDR2 is FQNEAQ (reference sequence). The J segment lost 12 bases and the V segment lost 5 bases, leaving 5 bases of the junction unmatched. The CDR3 has 13 amino acids. CDR3 DNA sequence: TGTGCCAGCAGCCGGGACAGGGGGCAAGTGCAGTTCTTC. The encoded protein is CASSRDRGQVQFF. The full variable domain, with the rest looked up from reference TRBV7-9 and TRBJ2-1, is DTGVSQNPRHKITKRGQNVTFRCDPISEHNRLYWYRQTLGQGPEFLTYFQNEAQLEKSRLLSDRFSAERPKGSFSTLEIQRTEQGDSAMYLCASSRDRGQVQFFGPGTRLTVL.

The V gene is TRBV9, the J gene TRBJ1-1; possibly TRBD1 for D (6 bases). The length of the CDR3 is 14 residues. Looked up from germline, CDR1 is SGDLS and CDR2 is YYNGEE. Trimming took 2 bases from V and 5 from J, leaving 13 bases between them. The CDR3 bases are TGTGCCAGCAGCGTGACGACAGGTACTACTGAAGCTTTCTTT. Translation: CASSVTTGTTEAFF. Full variable domain (missing parts from reference TRBV9 and TRBJ1-1): DSGVTQTPKHLITATGQRVTLRCSPRSGDLSVYWYQQSLDQGLQFLIQYYNGEERAKGNILERFSAQQFPDLHSELNLSSLELGDSALYFCASSVTTGTTEAFFGQGTRLTVV.

The chain joins TRBV6-1 to TRBJ2-4, with D perhaps TRBD2 (6 bases). Germline values: CDR1 MNHNS, CDR2 SASEGT. The ends were cut back, 0 bases at V and 9 bases at J, with 9 bases in the middle. This CDR3 spans 13 amino acids. CDR3 sequence reads: CASSEAHSGIQYF. In DNA, the CDR3 is TGTGCCAGCAGTGAAGCGCATAGCGGCATTCAGTACTTC.

This sequence joins TRBV5-4 and TRBJ2-7; TRBD2 might be the D (5 bases). Germline V gene lookup returns CDR1 SGHNT and CDR2 YYREEE (reference sequence). The V gene lost 2 bases and the J gene lost 2 bases, with 11 bases spanning the gap. The CDR3 is 14 residues long. The CDR3 DNA reads as TGTGCCAGCAGCTTCTCCGGGAACGCCTACGAGCAGTACTTC. Translated, it gives CASSFSGNAYEQYF.

The J gene is TRBJ1-1, the V gene TRBV18; D ambiguous. Germline CDR1 is KGHSH and CDR2 is LQKENI. Trimming removed 2 bases from V and 10 bases from J, with 17 bases in between. CDR3 length equals 14 residues. The CDR3: CASSPGGVSIGAFF. The DNA of the CDR3 is TGTGCCAGCTCACCAGGCGGCGTTTCGATCGGAGCTTTCTTT.

This clone has a handful of counts. V is TRBV7-9 and J is TRBJ2-1; D may be TRBD2 (6 bases). Germline V gives CDR1 SEHNR, CDR2 FQNEAQ (reference sequence). The CDR3 contains 13 residues. Trimming shortened V by 0 bases and J by 9 bases, and 9 bases separated the two germline ends. The CDR3 protein is CASSLAAGFEQFF. The CDR3 DNA follows: TGTGCCAGCAGCTTAGCCGCGGGATTTGAGCAGTTCTTC.

This sequence joins TRBV6-5 and TRBJ2-7; 9 nucleotides match TRBD1. The germline V gene has CDR1 MNHEY and CDR2 SVGAGI. J gave up 4 bases and V 1 base, and 8 bases lay outside the gene matches. This CDR3 is built from 16 residues. CDR3 sequence (DNA): TGTGCCAGCAGTTACTTTTCGGAACAGGGGGCATACGAGCAGTACTTC. It is translated as CASSYFSEQGAYEQYF.

This clone has just a few counts. The J gene is TRBJ2-7, the V gene TRBV7-2; D possibly corresponds to TRBD1 (5 bases). Per the germline V gene, CDR1 is SGHTA and CDR2 is FQGNSA. Trimming stripped 1 base from V and 3 bases from J, with 7 bases between. This CDR3 comprises 13 residues. CDR3 nucleotide sequence: TGTGCCAGCAGCTTAGATCAGGGCTACGAGCAGTACTTC. It codes for CASSLDQGYEQYF.

The CDR3 is CASSLVTGVSNTGELFF. The CDR3 coding sequence is TGTGCCAGCAGTTTAGTGACAGGGGTTTCCAACACCGGGGAGCTGTTTTTT. V gene TRBV27 combines with J gene TRBJ2-2; 8 nucleotides line up with TRBD1. The ends lost 2 bases at V and 2 bases at J; junction bases unmatched: 7. The CDR3 runs 17 residues. Germline V gives CDR1 MNHEY, CDR2 SMNVEV (reference sequence).

This sequence joins TRBV19 and TRBJ1-5; 11 nucleotides agree with TRBD1. V shed 8 bases, J shed 0 bases, and the junction held 6 bases outside the gene matches. The CDR3 loop spans 16 amino acids. Germline CDR1 reads LNHDA; CDR2 reads SQIVND (reference sequence). The CDR3 nucleotides are TGTGCCAGTGAGGGACAGGGGGGATATAGCAATCAGCCCCAGCATTTT. Translation gives CASEGQGGYSNQPQHF.

The chain joins TRBV11-2 to TRBJ2-7, with TRBD1 matching 7 bases. This CDR3 spans 15 amino acids. Looked up from germline, CDR1 is SGHAT and CDR2 is FQNNGV. V was pared by 0 bases and J by 3 bases, with 5 bases of the junction left unmatched. In DNA, the CDR3 is TGTGCCAGCAGCTTAGACCCCGGGACAGACTACGAGCAGTACTTC. Protein sequence: CASSLDPGTDYEQYF.

This clone was detected a few times. This rearrangement joins TRBV14 to TRBJ1-1; D unclear. CDR1 is SGHDN, CDR2 FVKESK, per germline. The CDR3 contains 15 residues. V shed 4 bases and J shed 7 bases, with 19 bases lying between them. CDR3 nucleotide sequence: TGTGCCAGCAGCCGCCTTACAGATATATCCGGTGAAGCTTTCTTT. Protein product: CASSRLTDISGEAFF.

J is TRBJ2-5 and V is TRBV18; tentative D call: TRBD2 (5 bases). Trimming took off 3 bases at V and 0 bases at J, with 17 bases between the two ends. From germline, CDR1 is KGHSH and CDR2 LQKENI. This CDR3 contains 17 residues. The CDR3 bases are TGTGCCAGCTCACCGGAGGATTCGGGTCACAACCAAGAGACCCAGTACTTC. It specifies CASSPEDSGHNQETQYF.

This sequence joins TRBV6-1 and TRBJ1-5; D possibly corresponds to TRBD1 (6 bases). Deletions cut 6 bases from V and 9 bases from J, with 12 bases between. This CDR3 has 12 amino acids. In germline, CDR1 is MNHNS, CDR2 SASEGT. CDR3 nucleotide sequence: TGTGCCAGCAGGGACAGTCTACTGCCCCAGCATTTT. Amino acids: CASRDSLLPQHF.

The chain couples TRBV7-9 to TRBJ2-7; maybe TRBD1 (5 bases). The V end lost 5 bases, the J end lost 4 bases, and 9 bases lay between the germline ends. CDR3 size: 12 residues. CDR1 is SEHNR, CDR2 FQNEAQ, per germline (reference sequence). The DNA of the CDR3 is TGTGCCAGCAGCCCGACAGTATACGAGCAGTACTTC. Protein: CASSPTVYEQYF.

V is TRBV19 and J is TRBJ2-7, with 7 bases fitting TRBD1. V was pared by 4 bases and J by 3 bases, with 9 bases of the junction left unmatched. CDR1 and CDR2 (germline): LNHDA, SQIVND (reference sequence). This CDR3 region has 15 residues. CDR3 bases: TGTGCCAGTAGTACCGGACAGGACTCCTACTACGAGCAGTACTTC. Residues: CASSTGQDSYYEQYF.